This is a list of T cell receptor beta chains from one sample in a study of identical twins. MiXCR, run by TCRdb on the 5' RACE reads, gives a single entry per CDR3 protein. The repertoire includes roughly 720,000 distinct CDR3 sequences, over 15% of them detected once, and around 12% sits in the top ten. This sample also belongs to another study, concerning T cells expressing NK-cell markers.

The sequenced sample was PBMCs. Source of these receptors: a woman between 18 and 29 years old in good health. Each CDR3 is given with its conserved first and last residue. A D gene is named only where the DNA matches it firmly. The size entry is marked missing in some rows and otherwise reads once, few, many or a size class.

TRBV20-1,TRBJ2-1,-,-,TGCAGTGCCTCGGGACTCCACTCCTACAATGAGCAGTTCTTC,CSASGLHSYNEQFF
TRBV11-2,TRBJ2-5,-,TRBD1,TGTGCCAGCGGCCCCGACAGGGACATAGAGACCCAGTACTTC,CASGPDRDIETQYF
TRBV29-1,TRBJ2-3,many,-,TGCAGCGTTGAAAGAGGGTTTGGTACGCAGTATTTT,CSVERGFGTQYF
TRBV11-2,TRBJ2-7,once,TRBD2,TGTGCCAGCAGATCGCTAGCGGGAACTTTCTACGAGCAGTACTTC,CASRSLAGTFYEQYF
TRBV29-1,TRBJ2-5,few,TRBD2,TGCAGCGTTGGACTAGCGGGAGTTGCGCAAGAGACCCAGTACTTC,CSVGLAGVAQETQYF
TRBV10-3,TRBJ2-7,few,-,TGTGCCGTAAGGTCTGACCCGAAATACGAGCAGTACTTC,CAVRSDPKYEQYF
TRBV7-2,TRBJ1-1,-,-,TGTGCCAGCAGCTTAGGCGGGGGAGTGGGCACTGAAGCTTTCTTT,CASSLGGGVGTEAFF
TRBV20-1,TRBJ2-7,few,TRBD2,TGCAGTGCTAGAAGGCGGGAGGGCTTCTACGAGCAGTACTTC,CSARRREGFYEQYF
TRBV10-3,TRBJ2-2,-,TRBD2,TGTGCCATCAGTGGACTAGCGGGAGGGCCTAGGAACACCGGGGAGCTGTTTTTT,CAISGLAGGPRNTGELFF
TRBV7-9,TRBJ1-5,many,TRBD1,TGTGCCAGCAGCTCCAGGGACAGGGGACTACGTCAGCCCCAGCATTTT,CASSSRDRGLRQPQHF
TRBV3-1,TRBJ1-5,few,-,TGTGCCAGCAGCCGAGGTCGGGATCCTGGTTTCAATCAGCCCCAGCATTTT,CASSRGRDPGFNQPQHF
TRBV6-1,TRBJ2-2,few,-,TGTGCCAGCAGTGAAGCCTGGAGGGGCACCGGGGAGCTGTTTTTT,CASSEAWRGTGELFF